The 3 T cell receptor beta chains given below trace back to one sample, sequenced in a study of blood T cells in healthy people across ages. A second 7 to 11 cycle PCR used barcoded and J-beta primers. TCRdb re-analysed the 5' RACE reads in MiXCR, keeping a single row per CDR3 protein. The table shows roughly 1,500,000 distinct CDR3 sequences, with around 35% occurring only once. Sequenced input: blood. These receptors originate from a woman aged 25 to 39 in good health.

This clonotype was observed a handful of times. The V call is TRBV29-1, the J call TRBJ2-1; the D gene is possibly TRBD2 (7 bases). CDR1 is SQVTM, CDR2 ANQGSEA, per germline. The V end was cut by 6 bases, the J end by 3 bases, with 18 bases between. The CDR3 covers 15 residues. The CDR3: CSVPGWRGLYNEQFF. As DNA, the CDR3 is TGCAGCGTCCCTGGTTGGCGGGGGCTCTACAATGAGCAGTTCTTC.

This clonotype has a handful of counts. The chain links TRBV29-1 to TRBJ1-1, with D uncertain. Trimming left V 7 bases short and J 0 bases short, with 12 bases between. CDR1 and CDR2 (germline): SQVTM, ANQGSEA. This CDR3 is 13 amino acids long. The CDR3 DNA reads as TGCAGCGATGGACTAACGATGAACACTGAAGCTTTCTTT. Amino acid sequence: CSDGLTMNTEAFF.

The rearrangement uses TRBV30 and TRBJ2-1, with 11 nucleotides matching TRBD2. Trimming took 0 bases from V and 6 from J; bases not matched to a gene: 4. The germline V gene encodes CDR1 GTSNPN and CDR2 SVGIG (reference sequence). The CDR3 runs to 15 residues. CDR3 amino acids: CAWSVVAGGLNEQFF. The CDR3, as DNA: TGTGCCTGGAGTGTAGTAGCGGGGGGGCTCAATGAGCAGTTCTTC.